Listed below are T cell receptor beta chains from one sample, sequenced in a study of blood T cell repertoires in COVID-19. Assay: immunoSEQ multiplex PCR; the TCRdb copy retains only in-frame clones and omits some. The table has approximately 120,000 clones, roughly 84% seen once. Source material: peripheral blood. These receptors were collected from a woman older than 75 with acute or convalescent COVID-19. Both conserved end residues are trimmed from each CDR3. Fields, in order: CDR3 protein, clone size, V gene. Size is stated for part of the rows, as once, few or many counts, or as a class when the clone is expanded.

CDR3 protein: ASSVTSGSYEQY
clone size: .
V gene: TRBV9

CDR3 protein: ASSVGGGLNTEAF
clone size: .
V gene: TRBV9

CDR3 protein: ASSVGTDTQY
clone size: .
V gene: TRBV9

CDR3 protein: ASSSRGTGRDTQY
clone size: .
V gene: TRBV3-1/TRBV3-2

CDR3 protein: ASSLMGGINQPQH
clone size: few
V gene: TRBV5-5

CDR3 protein: ASTQDRGQEKLF
clone size: .
V gene: TRBV19

CDR3 protein: ASSGDTTDTQY
clone size: once
V gene: TRBV6-5

CDR3 protein: ASGLAGERDTQY
clone size: .
V gene: TRBV5-1

CDR3 protein: ASSLIPQVQGGGYT
clone size: .
V gene: TRBV7-8

CDR3 protein: ASSLRLAGVINEQF
clone size: .
V gene: TRBV3-1/TRBV3-2

CDR3 protein: ASSYSSSQGARRGYT
clone size: .
V gene: TRBV6-2/TRBV6-3

CDR3 protein: ASSTPDRGLTDTQY
clone size: .
V gene: TRBV28

CDR3 protein: ASSQATEGRSPLH
clone size: .
V gene: TRBV4-2

CDR3 protein: ASSHPYGTGKPYEQY
clone size: .
V gene: TRBV6-2/TRBV6-3

CDR3 protein: ATSIVATRTYEKLF
clone size: .
V gene: TRBV15

CDR3 protein: ASSGQRQAYEQY
clone size: .
V gene: TRBV18

CDR3 protein: ASRLEASEQF
clone size: .
V gene: TRBV7-9

CDR3 protein: ASSQDRAPAKNIQY
clone size: .
V gene: TRBV4-2

CDR3 protein: ASSRIPGHLTDTQY
clone size: .
V gene: TRBV14

CDR3 protein: ASSLMGGKRVHEQF
clone size: .
V gene: TRBV7-3

CDR3 protein: AIRGGSYEQY
clone size: .
V gene: TRBV10-3

CDR3 protein: ASSEGSTGVVETQY
clone size: .
V gene: TRBV25-1

CDR3 protein: ASSLGRREINEKLF
clone size: .
V gene: TRBV11-2

CDR3 protein: ASSHNEGEQY
clone size: .
V gene: TRBV11-2

CDR3 protein: ASSDGGREQY
clone size: .
V gene: TRBV18

CDR3 protein: ASSLGQGYGYT
clone size: .
V gene: TRBV12-3/TRBV12-4

CDR3 protein: ATSRAGGTDTQY
clone size: .
V gene: TRBV15

CDR3 protein: ASSTTGQGAQY
clone size: .
V gene: TRBV11-2

CDR3 protein: ASTPRELAGGTQY
clone size: .
V gene: TRBV19

CDR3 protein: ASSYGQGPNYGYT
clone size: few
V gene: TRBV6-2/TRBV6-3

CDR3 protein: ASSLVSGVFTGELF
clone size: .
V gene: TRBV7-2

CDR3 protein: ASSLGTSLGYGYT
clone size: .
V gene: TRBV5-1

CDR3 protein: SASLDSVRSNTIY
clone size: .
V gene: TRBV20-1

CDR3 protein: ASSLGAPGYNEQF
clone size: once
V gene: TRBV7-9

CDR3 protein: SVEGGQPRETQY
clone size: .
V gene: TRBV29-1

CDR3 protein: ASSHYSGGFLRKQF
clone size: .
V gene: TRBV6-2/TRBV6-3

CDR3 protein: ASRDRGLGNTEAF
clone size: .
V gene: TRBV19

CDR3 protein: ASSLSGQYTGELF
clone size: .
V gene: TRBV27

CDR3 protein: ASSRGQDNEQF
clone size: .
V gene: TRBV18

CDR3 protein: ASSATRGSNTEAF
clone size: few
V gene: TRBV5-4

CDR3 protein: ASSYMASNEKLF
clone size: .
V gene: TRBV6-5

CDR3 protein: ASSPGTGPSSNQPQH
clone size: .
V gene: TRBV27

CDR3 protein: ASSSGPIYRGPTEAF
clone size: .
V gene: TRBV7-3

CDR3 protein: SASTLAWNEQF
clone size: .
V gene: TRBV20-1

CDR3 protein: ATSSTREGGYT
clone size: .
V gene: TRBV15

CDR3 protein: ASSLARTGGDGYT
clone size: .
V gene: TRBV7-2

CDR3 protein: ASRDRGYEQY
clone size: .
V gene: TRBV28

CDR3 protein: ASSLKAAPYEQY
clone size: few
V gene: TRBV7-9

CDR3 protein: ASSSGEAGGPYEQY
clone size: .
V gene: TRBV2

CDR3 protein: ASSADGVGVFGDYGYT
clone size: .
V gene: TRBV19

CDR3 protein: ASSPGGSLAGAYEQY
clone size: few
V gene: TRBV7-8

CDR3 protein: ASSASPGANYGYT
clone size: .
V gene: TRBV9

CDR3 protein: ASIEGTSVGNEQF
clone size: .
V gene: TRBV6-5

CDR3 protein: ASSFVDQPQH
clone size: few
V gene: TRBV12-3/TRBV12-4

CDR3 protein: ASTPGGRNTIY
clone size: .
V gene: TRBV10-2

CDR3 protein: ASSLDAGSLGEQF
clone size: few
V gene: TRBV5-4

CDR3 protein: ASSFGFAQIKNIQY
clone size: .
V gene: TRBV5-8